This entry lists 9 T cell receptor beta chains sequenced from one sample in a study of early T cells in non-severe SARS-CoV-2 infection. Each CDR3 protein gets one entry after TCRdb re-called the 5' RACE reads with MiXCR. The sample shows approximately 100,000 distinct CDR3 sequences, 11% of them seen only once. The sequencing input was whole blood. Receptor source: an adult who was a healthcare worker with PCR-confirmed SARS-CoV-2 infection or an uninfected control (not recorded which).

This clonotype was picked up many times. This chain uses TRBV5-5 with TRBJ2-7, with D perhaps TRBD2 (6 bases). V was pared by 2 bases and J by 2 bases, with 14 bases between. The germline V gene encodes CDR1 SGHKS and CDR2 YYEKEE (reference sequence). The CDR3 covers 15 residues. The CDR3 nucleotides are TGTGCCAGCAGCTTCTTGGGAGGCGCGACCTACGAGCAGTACTTC. Its translation: CASSFLGGATYEQYF. Drawing the rest from reference TRBV5-5 and TRBJ2-7, the complete variable domain is DAGVTQSPTHLIKTRGQQVTLRCSPISGHKSVSWYQQVLGQGPQFIFQYYEKEERGRGNFPDRFSARQFPNYSSELNVNALLLGDSALYLCASSFLGGATYEQYFGPGTRLTVT.

In its sample, this clonotype was seen many times. The chain employs TRBV7-9 and TRBJ2-3; 9 bases line up with TRBD2. Germline CDR1 SEHNR, CDR2 FQNEAQ (reference sequence). V lost 5 bases and J lost 14; bases outside the gene matches: 14. There are 14 residues in the CDR3. CDR3 DNA: TGTGCCAGCAGCCCACAGGGATTAGCGGGGGCTGCGTATTTT. Protein: CASSPQGLAGAAYF.

This clonotype was counted once. The rearrangement joins TRBV27 to TRBJ1-6, with D hard to call. This CDR3 is 13 amino acids long. The germline gives CDR1 MNHEY, CDR2 SMNVEV (reference sequence). V dropped 2 bases and J dropped 5 bases, with 4 bases sitting between them. The DNA for the CDR3 is TGTGCCAGCAGTTTAAACCATAATTCACCCCTCCACTTT. This encodes CASSLNHNSPLHF.

This clonotype was detected a few times. CDR3 coding DNA: TGTGCCAGCAGCCTGGGACTAGCGAGCGACACAGATACGCAGTATTTT. This encodes CASSLGLASDTDTQYF. The J gene is TRBJ2-3, the V gene TRBV5-8; 10 nucleotides match TRBD2. Germline values: CDR1 SGHTS, CDR2 YDEGEE. The CDR3 sequence is 16 residues long. The ends lost 4 bases at V and 2 bases at J; junction bases unmatched: 7.

This clonotype was counted only a few times. The rearrangement uses TRBV20-1 and TRBJ1-2, with D tentatively TRBD1 (5 bases). The V gene lost 7 bases and the J gene lost 3 bases, with 12 bases spanning the gap. The CDR3 is made up of 12 amino acids. CDR1 and CDR2 (germline): DFQATT, SNEGSKA (reference sequence). The CDR3 DNA is TGCAGTGTCAAAAGGGGTGACTATGGCTACACCTTC. Translated, it gives CSVKRGDYGYTF.

This clonotype appeared a few times. V usage is TRBV29-1 and J usage is TRBJ1-2; D unresolved. CDR1 is SQVTM and CDR2 is ANQGSEA in the germline V gene. This CDR3 contains 14 residues. The germline V and J ends were trimmed by 2 bases and 1 base, with 11 bases remaining between them. The CDR3 DNA reads as TGCAGCGTTGAAAGTGGTCGAAATAACTATGGCTACACCTTC. Protein: CSVESGRNNYGYTF.

This clonotype was found a few times. V gene TRBV10-3 combines with J gene TRBJ2-5; 8 nucleotides align to TRBD2. This CDR3 contains 15 residues. V lost 4 bases to trimming and J lost 5 bases; unmatched junction nucleotides: 9. CDR1 and CDR2 (germline): ENHRY, SYGVKD. The CDR3 sequence is CAISVGAGEVETQYF. DNA for the CDR3: TGTGCCATCAGTGTTGGAGCGGGGGAGGTGGAGACCCAGTACTTC.

This clonotype appeared a few times. The chain joins TRBV2 to TRBJ1-6; the match to TRBD1 covers 8 bases. Trimming removed 3 bases from V and 7 bases from J; junction bases left unmatched: 11. The germline CDR1 and CDR2 sequences are SNHLY and FYNNEI. The CDR3 is made up of 17 amino acids. Written as DNA, the CDR3 is TGTGCCAGCAGTGATTATCGTCCAGGGGGCCGCAATTCACCCCTCCACTTT. This codes for CASSDYRPGGRNSPLHF.

This clonotype came up many times. The chain combines TRBV4-1 with TRBJ2-2, with D perhaps matching TRBD2 (5 bases). Between the trimmed V and J ends, which lost 1 base and 5 bases, there was a span of 14 bases. The CDR3 is 16 amino acids. Germline CDR1 and CDR2: MGHRA and YSYEKL. The CDR3 coding sequence is TGCGCCAGCAGCCAAGGGACTCCCCGTCTAACCGGGGAGCTGTTTTTT. Protein sequence: CASSQGTPRLTGELFF.